The next 5 T cell receptor beta chains were all read from a single sample in a study of CD8 T cells in Susac syndrome. After extraction with the RNeasy kit, 0.5 to 1 ug of the RNA was reverse transcribed using random hexamers. Each CDR3 protein is one row after TCRdb ran MiXCR on the immunoSEQ multiplex PCR reads. This sample has about 130,000 distinct CDR3 sequences, with around 96% found just once. The specimen sequenced was CD8+ T cells from PBMCs. The receptors derive from a human donor with Susac syndrome.

V is TRBV5-1 and J is TRBJ1-2; TRBD1 is a possible D gene (5 bases). The length of the CDR3 is 11 residues. Trimming took off 3 bases at V and 6 bases at J, with 6 bases between the two ends. Germline CDR1 is SGHRS and CDR2 is YFSETQ. In DNA, the CDR3 is TGCGCCAGCAGCTCAGGGAATGGCTACACCTTC. As protein: CASSSGNGYTF. Using reference TRBV5-1 and TRBJ1-2 for the parts outside the CDR3, the full variable domain is KAGVTQTPRYLIKTRGQQVTLSCSPISGHRSVSWYQQTPGQGLQFLFEYFSETQRNKGNFPGRFSGRQFSNSRSEMNVSTLELGDSALYLCASSSGNGYTFGSGTRLTVV.

V gene TRBV18 combines with J gene TRBJ2-4, with 7 bases that match TRBD1. Germline V lookup: CDR1 KGHSH, CDR2 LQKENI. CDR3 size: 14 residues. Losses at the gene ends were 5 bases for V and 8 bases for J; bases not matched to a gene: 9. CDR3 nucleotide sequence: TGTGCCAGCTCAGCGACAGGGCCAGTAGACATTCAGTACTTC. Translation gives CASSATGPVDIQYF.

The DNA for the CDR3 is TGTGCCAGCAGCTTCCTCGCGGTGAACACTGAAGCTTTCTTT. This sequence encodes CASSFLAVNTEAFF. V and J are TRBV7-2 and TRBJ1-1; D ambiguous. Between the trimmed V and J ends, which lost 3 bases and 0 bases, there was a span of 8 bases. CDR3 size: 14 residues. The germline CDR1 and CDR2 sequences are SGHTA and FQGNSA.

The chain links TRBV12-3 or TRBV12-4 to TRBJ2-5; TRBD1 matches 8 bases. The CDR3 sequence is 13 residues long. V dropped 6 bases and J dropped 5; count of bases not matched to a gene: 5. CDR3 nucleotide sequence: TGTGCCAGCAGGTCAGGGGGCTGGGAGACCCAGTACTTC. Protein: CASRSGGWETQYF.

The chain recombines TRBV12-3 or TRBV12-4 with TRBJ2-1, with D hard to call. The V and J ends lost 3 bases and 6 bases respectively, with 12 bases between them. The CDR3 runs to 14 residues. The CDR3 loop is CASSLARVLNEQFF. The CDR3 DNA is TGTGCCAGCAGTTTGGCCCGGGTCCTCAATGAGCAGTTCTTC.